The T cell receptor beta chain under discussion was sequenced for a study of early stage breast cancer tumors. The study, taken as a whole, reports: Unsorted bulk genomic DNA sequencing lacked pairing and functional marker data.

Germline values: CDR1 SGHDT, CDR2 YYEEEE. The CDR3 covers 14 residues. V was shortened by 0 bases and J by 2 bases, with 9 bases between the two germline ends. As regards this clone: Antigen unknown.

The data were produced by immunoSEQ multiplex PCR, yet TCRdb's version contains in-frame clones alone and is incomplete. The sample shows more than 65,000 clones, 80% of them seen only once. The origin of this receptor is a person aged 40 to 50 with breast cancer. The sample was blood. The chain has TRBV5-6 and TRBJ2-7, with D uncertain. DNA of the CDR3: TGTGCCAGCAGCTTGGGTAGAAACCCCTACGAGCAGTACTTC. Translated, it gives CASSLGRNPYEQYF. Variable domain in full (rest from reference TRBV5-6 and TRBJ2-7): DAGVTQSPTHLIKTRGQQVTLRCSPKSGHDTVSWYQQALGQGPQFIFQYYEEEERQRGNFPDRFSGHQFPNYSSELNVNALLLGDSALYLCASSLGRNPYEQYFGPGTRLTVT.